Listed below are T cell receptor beta chains from one sample, sequenced in a study of CD8+ T cells in alopecia areata. Produced via immunoSEQ multiplex PCR; TCRdb's table is partial and in-frame only. The data hold roughly 190,000 clones, with approximately 60% observed a single time. The material was CD4+ T cells sorted from blood, obtained at week 4, from a patient treated with tofacitinib. The receptors were sampled from a human donor with alopecia areata. CDR3s include the opening cysteine and the closing phenylalanine or tryptophan. The D gene is left open where the match is weak. The listing skips clone size in some rows; elsewhere it reads once, few, many or a size class.

d_gene	j_gene	abundance	v_gene	CDR3aa	CDR3nt
-	TRBJ1-4	-	TRBV30	CAWSVGQGVGRKF	TGTGCCTGGAGTGTAGGCCAGGGTGTGGGAAGAAAATTT
-	TRBJ2-7	-	TRBV28	CASGTYEQYF	TGTGCCTCGGGGACCTACGAGCAGTACTTC
-	TRBJ2-7	-	TRBV4-3	CASSQEHPSYEQYF	TGCGCCAGCAGCCAGGAACACCCGTCCTACGAGCAGTACTTC
-	TRBJ2-7	-	TRBV4-1	CASSLGRGLGNEQYF	TGTGCCAGCAGCCTAGGCCGTGGTTTGGGGAACGAGCAGTACTTC
-	TRBJ2-5	few	TRBV29-1	CSVDWAGQETQYF	TGCAGCGTTGATTGGGCAGGCCAAGAGACCCAGTACTTC
-	TRBJ1-2	-	TRBV30	CAWSVRPLNYGYTF	TGTGCCTGGAGTGTACGTCCACTTAACTATGGCTACACCTTC
-	TRBJ2-5	-	TRBV6-6	CASSPSTVLKETQYF	TGTGCCAGCAGTCCATCGACAGTCCTCAAGGAGACCCAGTACTTC
TRBD1	TRBJ1-5	-	TRBV5-4	CASSFRTGREAQHF	TGTGCCAGCAGCTTCCGGACAGGGCGAGAGGCCCAGCATTTT
-	TRBJ1-1	-	TRBV6-1	CASRSSLTADTEAFF	TGTGCCAGCAGATCTTCCCTTACAGCGGACACTGAAGCTTTCTTT
TRBD1	TRBJ1-1	-	TRBV11-1	CASSLRQGTEAFF	TGTGCCAGCAGCTTACGACAGGGTACTGAAGCTTTCTTT
-	TRBJ1-2	-	TRBV28	CASSLSTAATF	TGTGCCAGCAGTTTATCCACAGCCGCCACCTTC
-	TRBJ2-7	-	TRBV29-1	CSVARGWNEQYF	TGCAGCGTGGCGAGGGGTTGGAACGAGCAGTACTTC
-	TRBJ2-6	-	TRBV5-1	CASSLSPGGANVLTF	TGCGCCAGCAGCTTGAGCCCAGGGGGGGCCAACGTCCTGACTTTC
-	TRBJ2-7	few	TRBV6-5	CASSYSGAPGEEQYF	TGTGCCAGCAGTTACTCAGGGGCCCCCGGGGAGGAGCAGTACTTC
TRBD2	TRBJ2-7	-	TRBV7-8	CASSPRGTSVSGQYF	TGTGCCAGCAGCCCTAGGGGGACTAGCGTCTCCGGGCAGTACTTC
-	TRBJ2-7	few	TRBV2	CASSGQPGTYEQYF	TGTGCCAGCAGTGGACAACCGGGCACCTACGAGCAGTACTTC